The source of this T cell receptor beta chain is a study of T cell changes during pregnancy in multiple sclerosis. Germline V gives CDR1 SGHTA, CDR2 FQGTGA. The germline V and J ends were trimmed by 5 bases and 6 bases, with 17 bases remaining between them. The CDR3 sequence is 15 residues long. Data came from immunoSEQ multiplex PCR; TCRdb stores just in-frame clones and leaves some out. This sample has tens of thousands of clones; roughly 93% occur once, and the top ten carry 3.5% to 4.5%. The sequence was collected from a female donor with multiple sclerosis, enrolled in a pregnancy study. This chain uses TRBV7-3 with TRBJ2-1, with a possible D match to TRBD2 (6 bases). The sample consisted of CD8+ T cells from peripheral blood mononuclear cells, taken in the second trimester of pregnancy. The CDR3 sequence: CASSPVPGGSNEQFF. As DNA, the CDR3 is TGTGCCAGCAGCCCAGTCCCCGGAGGGTCCAATGAGCAGTTCTTC.